Presented here are 20 T cell receptor beta chains from one specimen sequenced in a study of a mutant IDH1 vaccine in newly diagnosed glioma (dated by TCRdb to the early 2020s). The sample's time point label, in plain terms: week 11, during vaccination. Every vaccine dose consisted of 300 ug of a 20-mer mutant IDH1 peptide in Montanide, administered subcutaneously together with topical imiquimod. These receptors' targets are unknown. Preparation of the library involved the immunoSEQ multiplex PCR assay. As stored in TCRdb, this immuneACCESS dataset retains in-frame rearrangements with V and J assigned. A fraction of the clones does not appear; measured against another copy, unresolved V genes explain less than half of the discrepancy, and the remainder lacks a known reason. Here the sample has around 100,000 clones; about nine tenths occur a single time. The ten most abundant clones make up roughly 0.65% of the sample.

Sample: PBMCs, taken from a glioma patient whose treatment included an IDH1 peptide vaccine. The receptors shown here come from a woman in her forties or fifties with glioma.

The chain uses TRBV6-6 and TRBJ1-1; tentative D call: TRBD1 (5 bases). V gave up 7 bases and J gave up 5 bases, with 20 bases separating them. The V gene's germline CDR1 is MNHNY and CDR2 SVGAGI (reference sequence). The CDR3 extends over 15 amino acids. The CDR3 sequence is CASIRKAGWGTEAFF. CDR3 sequence (DNA): TGTGCCAGCATAAGGAAGGCAGGGTGGGGGACTGAAGCTTTCTTT.

This chain uses TRBV20-1 with TRBJ2-3; D call uncertain. Germline lookup yields CDR1 DFQATT and CDR2 SNEGSKA (reference sequence). V lost 5 bases and J lost 1, with 4 bases in between. There are 11 residues in the CDR3. In DNA, the CDR3 is TGCAGTGCTCCCGGCACAGATACGCAGTATTTT. The encoded protein is CSAPGTDTQYF.

The J gene is TRBJ2-1, the V gene TRBV4-1; D possibly matches TRBD1 or TRBD2 (5 bases each). The CDR3 runs to 12 residues. Germline loops: CDR1 MGHRA, CDR2 YSYEKL. Trimming cost V 0 bases and J 11 bases, with 8 bases left between them. The chain's CDR3 is CASSQDGTKQFF. As DNA, the CDR3 is TGCGCCAGCAGCCAAGATGGGACCAAGCAGTTCTTC.

This chain connects TRBV6-6 to TRBJ1-5; TRBD1 matches 8 bases. Germline CDR1 and CDR2: MNHNY and SVGAGI (reference sequence). The CDR3 sequence is 14 residues long. V shed 4 bases and J 2 bases; nucleotides not matched to a gene: 1. Written as DNA, the CDR3 is TGTGCCAGCAGTTTGACAGGGGGCAATCAGCCCCAGCATTTT. Protein: CASSLTGGNQPQHF.

V gene TRBV2 combines with J gene TRBJ1-2; D unclear. The CDR3 totals 10 residues. Trimming removed 8 bases from V and 9 bases from J, with 10 bases in between. Germline V gene lookup returns CDR1 SNHLY and CDR2 FYNNEI. The CDR3 region has the DNA TGTGCCAGCTATGACGGCAGCTACACCTTC. The encoded protein is CASYDGSYTF.

The chain recombines TRBV11-2 with TRBJ1-2; the match to TRBD1 covers 7 bases. The CDR3 totals 15 residues. Trimming removed 2 bases from V and 7 bases from J; junction bases left unmatched: 10. CDR1 and CDR2 (germline): SGHAT, FQNNGV. The DNA for the CDR3 is TGTGCCAGCAGCTTACCGACAGGGACGTTCGCTGGCTACACCTTC. Translation: CASSLPTGTFAGYTF.

J is TRBJ1-1 and V is TRBV5-1; no clear D gene. Deletions cut 4 bases from V and 1 base from J, with 8 bases between. The CDR3 sequence is 13 residues long. CDR1 is SGHRS, CDR2 YFSETQ, per germline. For the CDR3, the DNA is TGCGCCAGCAGCACGGACGGGAACACTGAAGCTTTCTTT. Its translation: CASSTDGNTEAFF.

This rearrangement joins TRBV10-3 to TRBJ2-2, with 9 bases identical to TRBD2. The CDR3 consists of 12 residues. CDR1 is ENHRY, CDR2 SYGVKD, per germline. Unmatched junction bases numbered 4, after V lost 10 bases and J lost 7 bases. The CDR3 coding sequence is TGTGCCACTGGGACTAGCAACGGGGAGCTGTTTTTT. Protein sequence: CATGTSNGELFF.

As DNA, the CDR3 is TGTGCCAGCAGGGAGAACAGGGACCGGAGTGAAGCTTTCTTT. This translates into CASRENRDRSEAFF. The chain joins TRBV2 to TRBJ1-1, with D perhaps TRBD1 (6 bases). The CDR3 covers 14 residues. Per germline, CDR1 SNHLY and CDR2 FYNNEI. V was cut by 6 bases and J by 7 bases, with 18 bases left in between.

This clone was seen a single time. The CDR3 DNA sequence: TGTGCCAGCAGCCCATCACAGGGAGGGACTGAAGCTTTCTTT. Protein product: CASSPSQGGTEAFF. V is TRBV7-9 and J is TRBJ1-1; weak D call: TRBD1 (6 bases). The germline gives CDR1 SEHNR, CDR2 FQNEAQ (reference sequence). Deletions cut 5 bases from V and 5 bases from J, with 15 bases between. CDR3 size: 14 residues.

This clone has only one observation. The genes are TRBV6-1 and TRBJ1-2; tentative D call: TRBD1 (5 bases). Germline CDR1 is MNHNS and CDR2 is SASEGT. The CDR3 extends over 16 amino acids. The V end lost 1 base, the J end lost 0 bases, and 12 bases lay between the germline ends. The CDR3 loop reads CASSEGPPGANYGYTF. In nucleotides, the CDR3 is TGTGCCAGCAGTGAAGGACCTCCGGGGGCTAACTATGGCTACACCTTC.

This clone has a single count. The chain combines TRBV16 with TRBJ2-3, with TRBD2 matching over 13 bases. The trim removed 3 bases at V and 3 bases at J, leaving 12 bases unmatched. Germline CDR1 is KGHSY and CDR2 is FQNENV. This CDR3 comprises 19 residues. CDR3 coding DNA: TGTGCCAGCAGCCAGTCTTGGACTAGCGGGAGAAGGAGGACAGATACGCAGTATTTT. This codes for CASSQSWTSGRRRTDTQYF.

The gene calls are TRBV30 and TRBJ2-5; D is ambiguous. V was pared by 0 bases and J by 5 bases, with 13 bases between. Germline CDR1 reads GTSNPN; CDR2 reads SVGIG (reference sequence). The CDR3 sequence is 14 residues long. CDR3 in amino acids: CAWSVAGFGETQYF. In nucleotides, the CDR3 is TGTGCCTGGAGTGTAGCTGGGTTCGGGGAGACCCAGTACTTC.

This chain connects TRBV5-4 to TRBJ2-5; 8 bases map to TRBD2. Germline-derived CDR1 and CDR2 are SGHNT and YYREEE (reference sequence). This CDR3 is built from 15 residues. J lost 5 bases, V lost 0 bases, and 6 bases had no gene match. CDR3 nucleotides: TGTGCCAGCAGCTTGGGCGGGACTAGGGGCGAGACCCAGTACTTC. Protein: CASSLGGTRGETQYF.

This clone was detected only a few times. The gene calls are TRBV6-5 and TRBJ2-7, with TRBD1 matching 8 bases. This CDR3 spans 14 amino acids. V was clipped by 5 bases and J by 2 bases; unmatched bases: 5. The V gene's germline CDR1 is MNHEY and CDR2 SVGAGI. The CDR3 nucleotides are TGTGCCAGCAGTAGGGACAGGAAAGCCTACGAGCAGTACTTC. The encoded protein is CASSRDRKAYEQYF.

The chain carries TRBV4-1 and TRBJ2-1; unclear D gene. The CDR3 runs to 12 residues. Looked up from germline, CDR1 is MGHRA and CDR2 is YSYEKL. V dropped 3 bases and J dropped 8 bases, with 8 bases sitting between them. For the CDR3, the DNA is TGCGCCAGCAGCCACGCGTCGGATGAGCAGTTCTTC. It translates to CASSHASDEQFF.

The chain has TRBV7-9 and TRBJ2-7; TRBD2 agrees at 7 bases. Germline CDR1 reads SEHNR; CDR2 reads FQNEAQ (reference sequence). V lost 1 base to trimming and J lost 4 bases; unmatched junction nucleotides: 4. The CDR3 has 14 residues. The CDR3 DNA reads as TGTGCCAGCAGCTTAGAGGGAGGGCGGTACGAGCAGTACTTC. Protein: CASSLEGGRYEQYF.

The rearrangement joins TRBV18 to TRBJ1-2; D not certain. Trimming left V 2 bases short and J 7 bases short, with 11 bases between. Per the germline V gene, CDR1 is KGHSH and CDR2 is LQKENI. The CDR3 is 13 amino acids. The CDR3 here is CASSPARDPGYTF. DNA for the CDR3: TGTGCCAGCTCACCAGCTAGGGATCCTGGCTACACCTTC.

This clone has at least ten counts. The J gene is TRBJ2-7, the V gene TRBV5-1; no firm D call. Germline CDR1 SGHRS, CDR2 YFSETQ. The ends were cut back, 4 bases at V and 6 bases at J, with 11 bases in the middle. This CDR3 spans 12 amino acids. The CDR3 DNA reads as TGCGCCAGCAGCCTGTACTTGGGCGAGCAGTACTTC. This gives the protein CASSLYLGEQYF.

A word on this clone: A junction boundary mismatches the germline segment, possibly from a read error. The V call is TRBV6-5, the J call TRBJ2-2; TRBD2 is a possible D gene (5 bases). CDR1 and CDR2 from the germline V gene are MNHEY and SVGAGI. The CDR3 loop spans 13 amino acids. CDR3 bases: TGTGCCAGCAGTTACGAGGTGGACGGGGAGCCGTTTTTT. It is translated as CASSYEVDGEPFF.